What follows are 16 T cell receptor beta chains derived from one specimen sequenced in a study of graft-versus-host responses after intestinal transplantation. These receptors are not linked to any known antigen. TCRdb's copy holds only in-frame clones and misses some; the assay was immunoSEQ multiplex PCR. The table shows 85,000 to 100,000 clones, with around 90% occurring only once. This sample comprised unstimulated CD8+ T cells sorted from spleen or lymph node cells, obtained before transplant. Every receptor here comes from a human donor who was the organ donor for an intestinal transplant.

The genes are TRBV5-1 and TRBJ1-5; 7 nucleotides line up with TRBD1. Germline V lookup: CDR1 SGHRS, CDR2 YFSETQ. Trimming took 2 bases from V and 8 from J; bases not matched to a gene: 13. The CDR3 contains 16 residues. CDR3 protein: CASSLRGPPSVEPQHF. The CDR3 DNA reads TGCGCCAGCAGCTTAAGGGGGCCCCCCTCAGTGGAGCCCCAGCATTTT.

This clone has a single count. The CDR3 nucleotides read TGTGCCAGCAGCAGTGGTACTGAAGCTTTCTTT. Amino acids: CASSSGTEAFF. V and J are TRBV27 and TRBJ1-1; D gene ambiguous. The length of the CDR3 is 11 residues. Germline V gene lookup returns CDR1 MNHEY and CDR2 SMNVEV (reference sequence). V dropped 6 bases and J dropped 5 bases, with 7 bases sitting between them.

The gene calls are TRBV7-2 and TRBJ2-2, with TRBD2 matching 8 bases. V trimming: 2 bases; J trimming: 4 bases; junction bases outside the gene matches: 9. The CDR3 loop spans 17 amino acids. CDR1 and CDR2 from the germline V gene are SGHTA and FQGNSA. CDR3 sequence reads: CASSLFREGLGTGELFF. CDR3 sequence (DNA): TGTGCCAGCAGCTTATTTCGGGAGGGCCTCGGCACCGGGGAGCTGTTTTTT. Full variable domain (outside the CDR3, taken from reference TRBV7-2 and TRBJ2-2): GAGVSQSPSNKVTEKGKDVELRCDPISGHTALYWYRQSLGQGLEFLIYFQGNSAPDKSGLPSDRFSAERTGGSVSTLTIQRTQQEDSAVYLCASSLFREGLGTGELFFGEGSRLTVL.

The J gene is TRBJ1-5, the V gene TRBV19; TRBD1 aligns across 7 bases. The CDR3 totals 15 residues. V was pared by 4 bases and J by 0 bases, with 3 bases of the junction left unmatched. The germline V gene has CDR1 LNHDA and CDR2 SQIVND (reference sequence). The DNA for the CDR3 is TGTGCCAGTAGTAGGGGGACAGCTAGCAATCAGCCCCAGCATTTT. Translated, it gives CASSRGTASNQPQHF.

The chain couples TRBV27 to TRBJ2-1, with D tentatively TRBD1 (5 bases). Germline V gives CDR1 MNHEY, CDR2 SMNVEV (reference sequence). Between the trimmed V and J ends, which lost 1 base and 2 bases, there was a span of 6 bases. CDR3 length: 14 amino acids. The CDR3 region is CASSLFRAYNEQFF. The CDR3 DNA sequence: TGTGCCAGCAGTTTATTCAGGGCCTACAATGAGCAGTTCTTC.

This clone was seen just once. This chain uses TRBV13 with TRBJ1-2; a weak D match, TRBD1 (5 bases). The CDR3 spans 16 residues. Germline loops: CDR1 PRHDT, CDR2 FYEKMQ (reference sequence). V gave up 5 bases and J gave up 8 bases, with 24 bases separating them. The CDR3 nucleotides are TGTGCCAGCAGCCCGCAAACCTACAGAGGACAAGAGGGCTACACCTTC. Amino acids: CASSPQTYRGQEGYTF.

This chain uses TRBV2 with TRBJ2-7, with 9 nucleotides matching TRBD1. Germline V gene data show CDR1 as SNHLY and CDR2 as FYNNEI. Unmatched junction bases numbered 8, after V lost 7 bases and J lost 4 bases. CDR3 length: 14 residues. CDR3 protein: CASKRTGGSYEQYF. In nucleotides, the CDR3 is TGTGCCAGCAAACGTACAGGGGGCAGTTACGAGCAGTACTTC.

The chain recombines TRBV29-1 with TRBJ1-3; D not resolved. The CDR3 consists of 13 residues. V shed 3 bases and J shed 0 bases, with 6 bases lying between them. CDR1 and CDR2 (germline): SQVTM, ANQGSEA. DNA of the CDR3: TGCAGCGTTGACGGTAGCTCTGGAAACACCATATATTTT. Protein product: CSVDGSSGNTIYF.

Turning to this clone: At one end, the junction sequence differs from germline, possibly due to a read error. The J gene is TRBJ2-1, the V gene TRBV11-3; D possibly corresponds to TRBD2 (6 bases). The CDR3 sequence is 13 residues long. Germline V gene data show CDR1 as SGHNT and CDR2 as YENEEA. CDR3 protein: CASSNGGAFEQLF. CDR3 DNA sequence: TGTGCCAGCAGCAACGGAGGGGCATTCGAGCAGCTCTTC.

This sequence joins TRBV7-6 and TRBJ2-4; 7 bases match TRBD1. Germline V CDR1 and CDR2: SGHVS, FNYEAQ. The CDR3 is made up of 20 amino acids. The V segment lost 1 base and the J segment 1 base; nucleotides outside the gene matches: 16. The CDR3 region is CASSLGPPTGRLAAKNIQYF. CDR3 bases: TGTGCCAGCAGCTTAGGACCCCCGACAGGGCGTTTGGCGGCCAAAAACATTCAGTACTTC. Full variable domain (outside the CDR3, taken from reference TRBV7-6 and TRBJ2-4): GAGVSQSPRYKVTKRGQDVALRCDPISGHVSLYWYRQALGQGPEFLTYFNYEAQQDKSGLPNDRFSAERPEGSISTLTIQRTEQRDSAMYRCASSLGPPTGRLAAKNIQYFGAGTRLSVL.

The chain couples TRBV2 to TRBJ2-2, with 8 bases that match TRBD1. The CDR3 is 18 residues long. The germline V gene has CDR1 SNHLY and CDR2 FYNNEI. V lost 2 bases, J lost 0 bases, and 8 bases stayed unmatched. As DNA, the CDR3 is TGTGCCAGCAGTGAATCCCGGGACAGGCTTACGAACACCGGGGAGCTGTTTTTT. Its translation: CASSESRDRLTNTGELFF.

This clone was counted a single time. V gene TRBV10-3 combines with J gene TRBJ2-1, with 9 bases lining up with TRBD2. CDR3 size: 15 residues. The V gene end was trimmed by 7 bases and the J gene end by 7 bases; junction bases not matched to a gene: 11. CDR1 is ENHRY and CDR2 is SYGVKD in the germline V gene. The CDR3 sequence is CAITPRGGVGNEQFF. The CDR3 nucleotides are TGTGCCATCACCCCCCGCGGGGGGGTTGGGAATGAGCAGTTCTTC.

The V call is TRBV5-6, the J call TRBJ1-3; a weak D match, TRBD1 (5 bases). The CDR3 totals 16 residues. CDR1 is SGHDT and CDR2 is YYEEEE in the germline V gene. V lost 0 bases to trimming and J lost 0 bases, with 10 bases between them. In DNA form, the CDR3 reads TGTGCCAGCAGCTTGGCGGGACTCCACTCTGGAAACACCATATATTTT. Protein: CASSLAGLHSGNTIYF.

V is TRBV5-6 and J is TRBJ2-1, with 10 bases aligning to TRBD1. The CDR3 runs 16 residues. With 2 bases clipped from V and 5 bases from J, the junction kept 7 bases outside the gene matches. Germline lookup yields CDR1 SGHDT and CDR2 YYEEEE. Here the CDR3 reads CASSFVGTGVHNEQFF. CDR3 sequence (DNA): TGTGCCAGCAGCTTCGTTGGGACAGGGGTCCACAATGAGCAGTTCTTC.

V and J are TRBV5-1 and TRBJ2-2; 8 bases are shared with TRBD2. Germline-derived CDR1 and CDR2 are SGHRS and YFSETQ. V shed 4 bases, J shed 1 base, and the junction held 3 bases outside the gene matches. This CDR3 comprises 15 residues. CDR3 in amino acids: CASSTGLVNTGELFF. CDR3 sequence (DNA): TGCGCCAGCAGCACGGGACTAGTGAACACCGGGGAGCTGTTTTTT. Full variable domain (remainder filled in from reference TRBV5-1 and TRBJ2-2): KAGVTQTPRYLIKTRGQQVTLSCSPISGHRSVSWYQQTPGQGLQFLFEYFSETQRNKGNFPGRFSGRQFSNSRSEMNVSTLELGDSALYLCASSTGLVNTGELFFGEGSRLTVL.

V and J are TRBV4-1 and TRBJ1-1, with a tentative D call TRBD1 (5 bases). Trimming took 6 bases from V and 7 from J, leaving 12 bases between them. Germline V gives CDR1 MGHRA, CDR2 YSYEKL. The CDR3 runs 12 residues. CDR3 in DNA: TGCGCCAGCAGTAACACAGGCGTTGAAGCTTTCTTT. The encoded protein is CASSNTGVEAFF.